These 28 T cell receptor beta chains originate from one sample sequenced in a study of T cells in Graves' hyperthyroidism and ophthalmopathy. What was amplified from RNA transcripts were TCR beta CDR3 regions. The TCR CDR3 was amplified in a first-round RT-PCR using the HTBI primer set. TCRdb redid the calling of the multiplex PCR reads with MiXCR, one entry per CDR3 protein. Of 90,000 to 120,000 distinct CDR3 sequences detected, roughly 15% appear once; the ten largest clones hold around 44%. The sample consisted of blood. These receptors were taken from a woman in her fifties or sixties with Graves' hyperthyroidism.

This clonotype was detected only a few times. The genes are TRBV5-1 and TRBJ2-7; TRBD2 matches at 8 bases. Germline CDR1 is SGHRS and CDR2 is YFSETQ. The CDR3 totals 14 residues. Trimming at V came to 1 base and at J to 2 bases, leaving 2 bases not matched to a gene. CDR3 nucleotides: TGCGCCAGCAGCTTGTCACTAGCGGCCTACGAGCAGTACTTC. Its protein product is CASSLSLAAYEQYF.

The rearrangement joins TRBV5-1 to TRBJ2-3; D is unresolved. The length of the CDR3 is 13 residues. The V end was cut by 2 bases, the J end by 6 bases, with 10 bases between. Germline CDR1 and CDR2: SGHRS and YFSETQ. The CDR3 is CASSLGDLDTQYF. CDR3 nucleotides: TGCGCCAGCAGCTTAGGTGATTTGGATACGCAGTATTTT.

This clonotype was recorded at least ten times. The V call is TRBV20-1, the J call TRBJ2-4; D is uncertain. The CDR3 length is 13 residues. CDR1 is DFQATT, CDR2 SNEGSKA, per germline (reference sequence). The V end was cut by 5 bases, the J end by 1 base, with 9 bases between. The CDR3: CSARKSAKNIQYF. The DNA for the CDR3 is TGCAGTGCTCGGAAATCGGCCAAAAACATTCAGTACTTC.

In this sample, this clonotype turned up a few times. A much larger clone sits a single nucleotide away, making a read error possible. Here the CDR3 DNA reads TGTGCCAGCAGCTTAGACTGTACGACAGAAGAGACCCAGTACTTC. Its translation: CASSLDCTTEETQYF. The chain carries TRBV7-2 and TRBJ2-5; D is perhaps TRBD1 (5 bases). Germline V gene data show CDR1 as SGHTA and CDR2 as FQGNSA. The V and J ends lost 1 base and 3 bases respectively, with 12 bases between them. The CDR3 sequence is 15 residues long.

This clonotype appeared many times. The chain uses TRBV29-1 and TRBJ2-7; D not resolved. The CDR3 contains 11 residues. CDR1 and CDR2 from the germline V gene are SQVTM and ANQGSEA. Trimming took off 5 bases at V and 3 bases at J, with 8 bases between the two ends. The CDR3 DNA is TGCAGCGTTCTGAAGGACTACGAGCAGTACTTC. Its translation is CSVLKDYEQYF.

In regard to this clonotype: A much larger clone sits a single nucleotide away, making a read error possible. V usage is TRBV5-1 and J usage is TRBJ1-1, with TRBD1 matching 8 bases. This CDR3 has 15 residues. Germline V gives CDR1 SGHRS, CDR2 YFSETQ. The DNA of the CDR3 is TGCGCCAGCAGCAGAACAGGGGGAAAGAACACTGAAGCTTCCTTT. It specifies CASSRTGGKNTEASF.

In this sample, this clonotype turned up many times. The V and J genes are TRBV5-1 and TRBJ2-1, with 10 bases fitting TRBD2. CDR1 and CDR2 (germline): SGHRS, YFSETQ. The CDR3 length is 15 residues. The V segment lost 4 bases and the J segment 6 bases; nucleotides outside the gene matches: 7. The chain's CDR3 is CASSGRTSGGNEQFF. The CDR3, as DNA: TGCGCCAGCAGCGGGAGGACTAGCGGAGGCAATGAGCAGTTCTTC.

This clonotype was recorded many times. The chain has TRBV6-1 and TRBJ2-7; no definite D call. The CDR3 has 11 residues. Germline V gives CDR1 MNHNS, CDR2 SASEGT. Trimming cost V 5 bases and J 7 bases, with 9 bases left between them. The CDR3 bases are TGTGCCAGCAGTCAGACTCAGGAGCAGTACGTC. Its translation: CASSQTQEQYV.

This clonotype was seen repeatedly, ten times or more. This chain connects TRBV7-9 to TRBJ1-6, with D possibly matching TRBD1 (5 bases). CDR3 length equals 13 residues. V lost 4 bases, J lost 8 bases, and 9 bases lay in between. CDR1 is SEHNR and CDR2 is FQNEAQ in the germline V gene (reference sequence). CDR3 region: CASSSGQDSPLHF. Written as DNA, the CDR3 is TGTGCCAGCAGCTCAGGACAAGATTCACCCCTCCACTTT.

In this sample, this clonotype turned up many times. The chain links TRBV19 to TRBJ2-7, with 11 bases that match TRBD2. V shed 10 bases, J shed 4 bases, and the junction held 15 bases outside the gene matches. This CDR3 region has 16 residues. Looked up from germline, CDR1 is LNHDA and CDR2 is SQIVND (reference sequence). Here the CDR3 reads CATSSQGLAGGYEQYF. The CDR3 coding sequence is TGTGCCACCTCCTCACAGGGCCTAGCGGGAGGATACGAGCAGTACTTC.

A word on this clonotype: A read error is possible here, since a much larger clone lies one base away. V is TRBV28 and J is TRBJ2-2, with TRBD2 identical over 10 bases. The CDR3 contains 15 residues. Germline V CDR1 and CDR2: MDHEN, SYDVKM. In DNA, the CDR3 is TGTGCCAGCAGTTTACCCGGGACTAGCGCCGGGGAGCCGTTTTTT. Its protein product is CASSLPGTSAGEPFF.

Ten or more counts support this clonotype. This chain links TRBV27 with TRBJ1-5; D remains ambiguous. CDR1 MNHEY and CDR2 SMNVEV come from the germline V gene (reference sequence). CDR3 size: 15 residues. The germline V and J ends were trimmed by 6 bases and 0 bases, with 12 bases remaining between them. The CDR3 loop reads CASSPDLYSNQPQHF. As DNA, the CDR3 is TGTGCCAGCAGCCCGGACCTTTATAGCAATCAGCCCCAGCATTTT.

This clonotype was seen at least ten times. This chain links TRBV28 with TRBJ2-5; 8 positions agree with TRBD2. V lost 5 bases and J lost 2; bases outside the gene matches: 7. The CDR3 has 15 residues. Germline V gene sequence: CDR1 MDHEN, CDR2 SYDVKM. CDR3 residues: CASSPSGRGQETQYF. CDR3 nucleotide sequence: TGTGCCAGCAGTCCGAGCGGGAGAGGGCAAGAGACCCAGTACTTC.

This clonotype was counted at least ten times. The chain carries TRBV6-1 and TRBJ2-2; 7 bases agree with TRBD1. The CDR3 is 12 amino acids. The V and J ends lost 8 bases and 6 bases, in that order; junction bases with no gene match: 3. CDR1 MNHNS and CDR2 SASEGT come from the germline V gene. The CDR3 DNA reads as TGTGCCAGCGCAACAGGGGCCGGGGAGCTGTTTTTT. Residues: CASATGAGELFF.

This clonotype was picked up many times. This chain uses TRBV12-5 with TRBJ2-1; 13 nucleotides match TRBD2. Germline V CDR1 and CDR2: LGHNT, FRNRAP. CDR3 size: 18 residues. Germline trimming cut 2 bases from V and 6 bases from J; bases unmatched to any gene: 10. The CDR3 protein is CASGLSDGLAGEVNEQFF. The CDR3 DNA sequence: TGTGCTAGTGGTTTGTCGGACGGACTAGCGGGAGAGGTCAATGAGCAGTTCTTC.

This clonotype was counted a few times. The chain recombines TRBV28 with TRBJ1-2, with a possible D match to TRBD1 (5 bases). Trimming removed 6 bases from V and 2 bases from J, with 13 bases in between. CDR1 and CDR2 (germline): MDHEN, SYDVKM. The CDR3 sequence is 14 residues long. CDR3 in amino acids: CASSATTVNYGYTF. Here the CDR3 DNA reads TGTGCCAGCAGCGCTACGACAGTAAACTATGGCTACACCTTC.

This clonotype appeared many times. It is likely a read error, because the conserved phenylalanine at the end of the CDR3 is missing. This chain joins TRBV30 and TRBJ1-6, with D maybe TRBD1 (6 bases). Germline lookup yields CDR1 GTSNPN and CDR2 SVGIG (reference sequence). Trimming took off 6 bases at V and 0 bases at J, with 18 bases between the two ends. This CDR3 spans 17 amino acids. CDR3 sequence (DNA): TGTGCCTGCGGACCTGGACAGCTTATCTCCTATAATTCACCCCTCCACCTT. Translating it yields CACGPGQLISYNSPLHL.

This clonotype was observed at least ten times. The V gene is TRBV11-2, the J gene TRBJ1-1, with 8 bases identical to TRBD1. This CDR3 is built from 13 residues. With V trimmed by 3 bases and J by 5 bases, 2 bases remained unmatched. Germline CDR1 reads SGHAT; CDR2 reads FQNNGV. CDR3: CASSLTGVTEAFF. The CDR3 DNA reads TGTGCCAGCAGCTTGACAGGGGTTACTGAAGCTTTCTTT.

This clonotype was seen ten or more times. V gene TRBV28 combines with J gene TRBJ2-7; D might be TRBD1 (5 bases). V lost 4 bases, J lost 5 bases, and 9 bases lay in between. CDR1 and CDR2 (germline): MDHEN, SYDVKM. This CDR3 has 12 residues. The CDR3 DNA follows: TGTGCCAGCAGTTGGGGCAGGGACGAGCAGTACTTC. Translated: CASSWGRDEQYF.

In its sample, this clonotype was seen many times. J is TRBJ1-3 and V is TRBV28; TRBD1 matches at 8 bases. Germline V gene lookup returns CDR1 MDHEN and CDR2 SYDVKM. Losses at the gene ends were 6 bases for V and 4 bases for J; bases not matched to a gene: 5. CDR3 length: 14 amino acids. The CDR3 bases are TGTGCCAGCAGACCCGGGGACAGGGGAAACACCATATATTTT. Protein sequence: CASRPGDRGNTIYF. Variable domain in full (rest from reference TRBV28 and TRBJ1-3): DVKVTQSSRYLVKRTGEKVFLECVQDMDHENMFWYRQDPGLGLRLIYFSYDVKMKEKGDIPEGYSVSREKKERFSLILESASTNQTSMYLCASRPGDRGNTIYFGEGSWLTVV.

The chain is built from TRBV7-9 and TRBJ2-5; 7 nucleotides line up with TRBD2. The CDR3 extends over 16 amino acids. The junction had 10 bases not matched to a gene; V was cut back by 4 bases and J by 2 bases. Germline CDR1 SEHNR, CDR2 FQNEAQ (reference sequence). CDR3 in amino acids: CASSYPRREVQETQYF. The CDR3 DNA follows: TGTGCCAGCAGCTATCCACGCCGGGAGGTACAAGAGACCCAGTACTTC.

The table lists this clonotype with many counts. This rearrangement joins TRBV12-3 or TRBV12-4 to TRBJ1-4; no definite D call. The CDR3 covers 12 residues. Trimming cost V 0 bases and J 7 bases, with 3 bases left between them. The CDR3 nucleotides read TGTGCCAGCAGTTTAGCCGCTGAAAAACTGTTTTTT. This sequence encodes CASSLAAEKLFF.

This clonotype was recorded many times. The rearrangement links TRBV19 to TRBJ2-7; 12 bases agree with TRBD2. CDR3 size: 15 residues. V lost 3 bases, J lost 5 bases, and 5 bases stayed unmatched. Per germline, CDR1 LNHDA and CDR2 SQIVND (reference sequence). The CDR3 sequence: CASSMTSGSPNEQYF. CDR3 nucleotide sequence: TGTGCCAGTAGTATGACTAGCGGGAGTCCCAACGAGCAGTACTTC.

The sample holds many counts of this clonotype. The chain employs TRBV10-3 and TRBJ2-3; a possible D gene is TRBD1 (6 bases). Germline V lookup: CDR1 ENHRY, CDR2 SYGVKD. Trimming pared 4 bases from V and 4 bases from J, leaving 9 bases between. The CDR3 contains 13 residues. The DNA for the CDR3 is TGTGCCATCAGTGGGGGGCAGGCAGATACGCAGTATTTT. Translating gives CAISGGQADTQYF.

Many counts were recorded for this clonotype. CDR3 sequence (DNA): TGCAGTGCTCCCCGAGGGGGTAGCGAGGTTTACAATGAGCAGTTCTTC. It is translated as CSAPRGGSEVYNEQFF. The chain joins TRBV20-1 to TRBJ2-1; weak D call: TRBD1 (6 bases). The CDR3 length is 16 residues. V was clipped by 5 bases and J by 4 bases, with 21 bases between them. Germline V gives CDR1 DFQATT, CDR2 SNEGSKA (reference sequence).

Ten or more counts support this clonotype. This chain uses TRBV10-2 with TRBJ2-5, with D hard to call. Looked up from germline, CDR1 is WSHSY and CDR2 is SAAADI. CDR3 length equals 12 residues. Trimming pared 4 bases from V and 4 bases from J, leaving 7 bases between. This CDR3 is CASSVMSETQYF. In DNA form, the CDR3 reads TGCGCCAGCAGTGTTATGTCAGAGACCCAGTACTTC.

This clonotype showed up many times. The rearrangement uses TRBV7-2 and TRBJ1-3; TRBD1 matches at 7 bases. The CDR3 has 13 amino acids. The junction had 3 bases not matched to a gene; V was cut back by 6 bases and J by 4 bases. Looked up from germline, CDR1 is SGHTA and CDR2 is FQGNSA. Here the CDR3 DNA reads TGTGCCAGCAGTTCGGACAGGGGAAACACCATATATTTT. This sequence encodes CASSSDRGNTIYF.

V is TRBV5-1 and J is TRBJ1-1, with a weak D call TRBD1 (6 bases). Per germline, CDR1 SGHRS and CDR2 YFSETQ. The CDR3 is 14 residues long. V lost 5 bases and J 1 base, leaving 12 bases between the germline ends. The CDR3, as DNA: TGCGCCAGCAGTCCGGAGACAGGGAACACTGAAGCTTTCTTT. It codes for CASSPETGNTEAFF. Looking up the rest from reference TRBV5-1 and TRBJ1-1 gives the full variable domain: KAGVTQTPRYLIKTRGQQVTLSCSPISGHRSVSWYQQTPGQGLQFLFEYFSETQRNKGNFPGRFSGRQFSNSRSEMNVSTLELGDSALYLCASSPETGNTEAFFGQGTRLTVV.